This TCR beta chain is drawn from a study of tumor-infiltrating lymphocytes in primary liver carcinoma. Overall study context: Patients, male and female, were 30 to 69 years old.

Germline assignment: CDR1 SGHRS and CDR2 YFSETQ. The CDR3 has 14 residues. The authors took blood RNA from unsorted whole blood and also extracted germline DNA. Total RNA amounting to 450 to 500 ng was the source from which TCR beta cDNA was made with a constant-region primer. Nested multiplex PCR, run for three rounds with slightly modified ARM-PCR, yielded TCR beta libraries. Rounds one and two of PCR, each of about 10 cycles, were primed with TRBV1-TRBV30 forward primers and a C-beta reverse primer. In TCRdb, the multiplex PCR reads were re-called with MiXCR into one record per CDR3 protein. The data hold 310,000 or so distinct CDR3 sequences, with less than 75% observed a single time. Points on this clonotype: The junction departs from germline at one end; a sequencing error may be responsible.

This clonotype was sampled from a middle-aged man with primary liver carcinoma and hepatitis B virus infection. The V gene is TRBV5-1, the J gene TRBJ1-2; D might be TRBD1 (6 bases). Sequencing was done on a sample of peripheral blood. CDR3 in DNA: TGCGTCAGCAGCTTCGGCGGGGGACAACGTGGCTACACATTC. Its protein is CVSSFGGGQRGYTF.